These 2 T cell receptor beta chains were sequenced from one sample in a study of T cells expressing NK-cell markers. TCRdb re-called the 5' RACE reads and gives one entry per CDR3 protein, without DNA. The sample totals 550,000 to 600,000 distinct CDR3 sequences; its top ten clones hold around 4%. The source material was blood T cells: a sorted CD56 or NKG2C T cell subset, CD4+ or CD8+ T cells, or bulk PBMC T cells (not recorded which). The receptors were gathered from a man younger than 30 in good health.

The chain uses TRBV11-2 and TRBJ2-5; TCRdb lists TRBD1, though no DNA is available to test this call. This CDR3 comprises 16 residues. The germline CDR1 and CDR2 sequences are SGHAT and FQNNGV. CDR3 residues: CASSLGPGQGTETQYF.

V gene TRBV12-3 or TRBV12-4 combines with J gene TRBJ2-1; the TCRdb call, TRBD1, lacks DNA for checking. The CDR3 is 14 residues long. The CDR3 region is CASTQPPHHDEQFF.